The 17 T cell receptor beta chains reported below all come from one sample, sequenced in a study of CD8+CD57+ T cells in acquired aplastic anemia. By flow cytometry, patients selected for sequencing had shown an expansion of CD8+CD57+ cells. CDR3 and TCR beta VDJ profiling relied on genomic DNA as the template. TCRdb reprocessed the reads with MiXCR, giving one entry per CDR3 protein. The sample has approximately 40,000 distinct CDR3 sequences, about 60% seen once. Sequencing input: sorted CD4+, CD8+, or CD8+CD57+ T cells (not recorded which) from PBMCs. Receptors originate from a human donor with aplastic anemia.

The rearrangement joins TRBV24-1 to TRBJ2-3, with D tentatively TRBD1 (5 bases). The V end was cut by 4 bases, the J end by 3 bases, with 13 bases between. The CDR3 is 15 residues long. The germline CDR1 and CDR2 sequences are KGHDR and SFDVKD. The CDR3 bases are TGTGCCACCAGTGACCCCCTTAGGGGTACAGATACGCAGTATTTT. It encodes CATSDPLRGTDTQYF.

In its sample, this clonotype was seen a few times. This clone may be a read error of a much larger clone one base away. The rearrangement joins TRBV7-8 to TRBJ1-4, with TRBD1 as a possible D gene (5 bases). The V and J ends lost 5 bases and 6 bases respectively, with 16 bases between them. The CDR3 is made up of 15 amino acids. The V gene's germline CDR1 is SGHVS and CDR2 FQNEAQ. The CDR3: CASSPPGTGDEKLFF. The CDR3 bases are TGTGCCAGCAGCCCCCCCGGGACCGGTGATGAAAAACTGTTTTTT.

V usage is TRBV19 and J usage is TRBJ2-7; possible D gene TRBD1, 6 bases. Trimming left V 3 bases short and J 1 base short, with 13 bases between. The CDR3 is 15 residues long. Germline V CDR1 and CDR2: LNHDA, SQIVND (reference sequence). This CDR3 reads CASSIDRTASYEQYF. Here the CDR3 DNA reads TGTGCCAGTAGTATTGACCGGACAGCGTCCTACGAGCAGTACTTC. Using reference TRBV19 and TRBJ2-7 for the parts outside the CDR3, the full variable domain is DGGITQSPKYLFRKEGQNVTLSCEQNLNHDAMYWYRQDPGQGLRLIYYSQIVNDFQKGDIAEGYSVSREKKESFPLTVTSAQKNPTAFYLCASSIDRTASYEQYFGPGTRLTVT.

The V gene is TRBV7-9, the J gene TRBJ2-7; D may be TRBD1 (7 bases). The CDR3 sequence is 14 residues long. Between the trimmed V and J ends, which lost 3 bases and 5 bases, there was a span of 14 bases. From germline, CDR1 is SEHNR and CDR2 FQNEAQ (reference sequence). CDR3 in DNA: TGTGCCAGCAGCTTTGCGGGACAGTTCGACGAGCAGTACTTC. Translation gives CASSFAGQFDEQYF. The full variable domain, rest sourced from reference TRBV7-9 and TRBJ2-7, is DTGVSQNPRHKITKRGQNVTFRCDPISEHNRLYWYRQTLGQGPEFLTYFQNEAQLEKSRLLSDRFSAERPKGSFSTLEIQRTEQGDSAMYLCASSFAGQFDEQYFGPGTRLTVT.

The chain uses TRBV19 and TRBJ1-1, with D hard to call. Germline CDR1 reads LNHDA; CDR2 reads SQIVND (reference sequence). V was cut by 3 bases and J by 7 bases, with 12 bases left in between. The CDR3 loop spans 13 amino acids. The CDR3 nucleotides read TGTGCCAGTAGTATGTTTGTGGGAATTGAAGCTTTCTTT. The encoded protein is CASSMFVGIEAFF.

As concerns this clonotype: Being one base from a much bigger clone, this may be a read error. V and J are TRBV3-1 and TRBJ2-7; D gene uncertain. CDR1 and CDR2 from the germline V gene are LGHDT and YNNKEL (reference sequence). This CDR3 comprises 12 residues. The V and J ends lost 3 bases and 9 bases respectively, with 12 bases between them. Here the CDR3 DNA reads TGTGCCAGCAGCCAGGGTGGGCGCGGGCAGTACTTC. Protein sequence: CASSQGGRGQYF.

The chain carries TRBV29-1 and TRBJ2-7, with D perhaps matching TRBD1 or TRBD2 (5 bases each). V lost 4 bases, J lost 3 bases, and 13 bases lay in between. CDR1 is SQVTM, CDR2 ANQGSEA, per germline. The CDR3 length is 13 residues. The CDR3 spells CSVVFGDGYEQYF. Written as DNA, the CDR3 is TGCAGCGTTGTGTTCGGGGACGGCTACGAGCAGTACTTC.

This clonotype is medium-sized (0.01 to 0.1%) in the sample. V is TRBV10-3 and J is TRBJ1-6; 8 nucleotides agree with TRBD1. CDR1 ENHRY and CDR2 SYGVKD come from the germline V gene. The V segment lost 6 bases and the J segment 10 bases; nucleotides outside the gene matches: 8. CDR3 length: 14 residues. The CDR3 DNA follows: TGTGCCATCAGGACAGGGGTTGACGGATCACCCCTCCACTTT. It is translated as CAIRTGVDGSPLHF.

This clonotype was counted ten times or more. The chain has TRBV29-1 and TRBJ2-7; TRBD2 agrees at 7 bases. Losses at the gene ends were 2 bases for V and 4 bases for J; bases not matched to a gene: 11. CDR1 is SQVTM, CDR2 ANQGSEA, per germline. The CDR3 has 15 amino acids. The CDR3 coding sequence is TGCAGCGTTGAATTGGTGTCGGGAGGTGGTTACGAGCAGTACTTC. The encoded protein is CSVELVSGGGYEQYF.

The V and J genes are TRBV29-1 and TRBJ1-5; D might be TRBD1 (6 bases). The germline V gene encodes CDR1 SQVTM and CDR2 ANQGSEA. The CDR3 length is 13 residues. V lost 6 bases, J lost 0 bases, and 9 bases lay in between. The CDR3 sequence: CSVQTGSNQPQHF. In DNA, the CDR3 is TGCAGCGTCCAGACAGGTAGCAATCAGCCCCAGCATTTT.

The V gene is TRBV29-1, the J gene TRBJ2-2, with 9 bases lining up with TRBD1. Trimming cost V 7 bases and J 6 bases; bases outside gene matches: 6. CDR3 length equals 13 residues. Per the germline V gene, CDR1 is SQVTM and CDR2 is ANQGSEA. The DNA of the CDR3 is TGCAGCGCGGGACAGGGATATGCCGGGGAGCTGTTTTTT. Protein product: CSAGQGYAGELFF.

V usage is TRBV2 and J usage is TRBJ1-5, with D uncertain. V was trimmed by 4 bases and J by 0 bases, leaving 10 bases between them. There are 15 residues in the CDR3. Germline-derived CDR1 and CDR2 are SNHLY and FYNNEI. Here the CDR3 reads CASSGTVNSNQPQHF. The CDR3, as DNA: TGTGCCAGCAGTGGGACTGTTAATAGCAATCAGCCCCAGCATTTT. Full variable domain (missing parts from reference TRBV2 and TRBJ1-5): EPEVTQTPSHQVTQMGQEVILRCVPISNHLYFYWYRQILGQKVEFLVSFYNNEISEKSEIFDDQFSVERPDGSNFTLKIRSTKLEDSAMYFCASSGTVNSNQPQHFGDGTRLSIL.

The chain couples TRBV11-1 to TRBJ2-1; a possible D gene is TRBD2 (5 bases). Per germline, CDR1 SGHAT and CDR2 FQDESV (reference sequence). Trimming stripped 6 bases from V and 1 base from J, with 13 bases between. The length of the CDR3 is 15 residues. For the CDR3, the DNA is TGTGCCAGCAGTTCTAACCGGGATTCCTACAATGAGCAGTTCTTC. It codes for CASSSNRDSYNEQFF.

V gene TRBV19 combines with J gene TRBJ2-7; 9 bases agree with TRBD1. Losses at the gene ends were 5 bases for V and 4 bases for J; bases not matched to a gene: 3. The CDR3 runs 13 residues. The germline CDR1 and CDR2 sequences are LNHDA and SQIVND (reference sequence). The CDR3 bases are TGTGCCAGTAGTGCCGGGACAGGGTACGAGCAGTACTTC. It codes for CASSAGTGYEQYF.

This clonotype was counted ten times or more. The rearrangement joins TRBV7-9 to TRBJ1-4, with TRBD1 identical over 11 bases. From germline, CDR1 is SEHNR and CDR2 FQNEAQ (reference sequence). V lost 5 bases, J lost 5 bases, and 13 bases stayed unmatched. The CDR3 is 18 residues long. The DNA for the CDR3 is TGTGCCAGCAGCGGACCTCCGGGACAGGGGGTCCGGAATGAAAAACTGTTTTTT. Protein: CASSGPPGQGVRNEKLFF.

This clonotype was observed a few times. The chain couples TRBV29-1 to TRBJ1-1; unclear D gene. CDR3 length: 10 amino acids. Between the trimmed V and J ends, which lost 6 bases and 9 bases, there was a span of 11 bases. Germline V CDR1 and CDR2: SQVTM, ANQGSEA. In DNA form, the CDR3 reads TGCAGCGTCGCCGGGAGAAAAGCTTTCTTT. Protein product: CSVAGRKAFF.

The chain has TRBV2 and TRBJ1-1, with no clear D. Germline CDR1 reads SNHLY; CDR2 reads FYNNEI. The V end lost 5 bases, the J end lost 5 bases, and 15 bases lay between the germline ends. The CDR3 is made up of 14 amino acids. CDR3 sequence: CASSRAGRGTEAFF. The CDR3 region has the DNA TGTGCCAGCAGTCGGGCAGGCCGCGGGACTGAAGCTTTCTTT.